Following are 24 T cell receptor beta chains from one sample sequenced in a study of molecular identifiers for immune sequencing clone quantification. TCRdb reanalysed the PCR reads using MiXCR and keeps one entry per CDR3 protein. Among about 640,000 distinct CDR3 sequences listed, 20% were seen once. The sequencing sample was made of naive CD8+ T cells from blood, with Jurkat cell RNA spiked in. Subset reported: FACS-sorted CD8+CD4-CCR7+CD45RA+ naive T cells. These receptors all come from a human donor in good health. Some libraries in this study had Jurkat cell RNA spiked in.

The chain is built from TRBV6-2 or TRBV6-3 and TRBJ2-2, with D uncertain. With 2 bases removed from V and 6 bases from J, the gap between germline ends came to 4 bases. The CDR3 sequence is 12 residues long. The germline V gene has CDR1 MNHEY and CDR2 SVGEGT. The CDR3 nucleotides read TGTGCCAGCAGTTACCCACCCGGGGAGCTGTTTTTT. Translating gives CASSYPPGELFF.

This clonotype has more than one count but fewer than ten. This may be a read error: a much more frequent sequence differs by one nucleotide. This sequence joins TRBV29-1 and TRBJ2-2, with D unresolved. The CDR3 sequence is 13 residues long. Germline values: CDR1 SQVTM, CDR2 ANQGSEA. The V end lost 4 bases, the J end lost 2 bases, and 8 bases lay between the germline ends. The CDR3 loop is CSVAVSNTGELFF. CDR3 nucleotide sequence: TGCAGCGTTGCTGTGAGCAACACCGGGGAGCTGTTTTTT.

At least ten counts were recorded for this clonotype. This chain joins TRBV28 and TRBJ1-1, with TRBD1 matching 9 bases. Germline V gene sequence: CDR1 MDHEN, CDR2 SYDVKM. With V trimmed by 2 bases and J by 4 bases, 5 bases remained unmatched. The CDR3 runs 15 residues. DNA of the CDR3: TGTGCCAGCAGTTTAAAATTGACAGGGGGCACTGAAGCTTTCTTT. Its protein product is CASSLKLTGGTEAFF.

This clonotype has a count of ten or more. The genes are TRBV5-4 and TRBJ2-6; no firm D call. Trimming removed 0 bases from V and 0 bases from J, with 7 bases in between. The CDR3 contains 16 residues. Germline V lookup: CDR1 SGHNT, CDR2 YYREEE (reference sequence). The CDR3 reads CASSLGASSGANVLTF. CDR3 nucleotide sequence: TGTGCCAGCAGCTTGGGGGCTTCCTCTGGGGCCAACGTCCTGACTTTC.

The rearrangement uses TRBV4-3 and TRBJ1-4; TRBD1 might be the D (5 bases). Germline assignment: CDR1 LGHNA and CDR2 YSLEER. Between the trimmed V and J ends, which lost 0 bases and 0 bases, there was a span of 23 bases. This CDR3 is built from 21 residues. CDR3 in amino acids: CASSQDWAMGSLGATNEKLFF. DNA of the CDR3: TGCGCCAGCAGCCAAGATTGGGCTATGGGGTCCCTAGGGGCAACTAATGAAAAACTGTTTTTT.

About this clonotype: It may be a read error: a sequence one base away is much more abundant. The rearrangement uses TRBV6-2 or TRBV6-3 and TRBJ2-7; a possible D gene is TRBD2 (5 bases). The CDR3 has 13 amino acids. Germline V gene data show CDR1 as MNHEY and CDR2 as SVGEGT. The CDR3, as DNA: TGTGCCGGCAGTTTAGGAGGTTTCAACGAGCAGTACTTC. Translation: CAGSLGGFNEQYF.

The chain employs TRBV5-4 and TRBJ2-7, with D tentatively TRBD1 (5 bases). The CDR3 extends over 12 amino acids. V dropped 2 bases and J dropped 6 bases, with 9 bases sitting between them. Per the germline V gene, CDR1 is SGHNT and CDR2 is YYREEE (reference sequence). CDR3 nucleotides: TGTGCCAGCAGCTTCCCGGACACCGAGCAGTACTTC. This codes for CASSFPDTEQYF.

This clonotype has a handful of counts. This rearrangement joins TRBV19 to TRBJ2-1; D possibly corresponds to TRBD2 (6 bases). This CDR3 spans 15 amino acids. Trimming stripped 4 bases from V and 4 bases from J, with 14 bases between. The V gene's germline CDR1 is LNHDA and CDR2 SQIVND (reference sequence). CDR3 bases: TGTGCCAGTAGTAGTCAGTGGGACTCTTACAATGAGCAGTTCTTC. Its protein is CASSSQWDSYNEQFF.

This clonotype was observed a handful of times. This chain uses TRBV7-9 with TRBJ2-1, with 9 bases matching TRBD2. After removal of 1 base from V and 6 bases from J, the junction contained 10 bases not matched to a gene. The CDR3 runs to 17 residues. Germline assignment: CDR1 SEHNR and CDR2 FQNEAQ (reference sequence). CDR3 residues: CASSLGLGGGAGNEQFF. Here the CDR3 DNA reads TGTGCCAGCAGCTTAGGACTCGGCGGGGGGGCAGGCAATGAGCAGTTCTTC.

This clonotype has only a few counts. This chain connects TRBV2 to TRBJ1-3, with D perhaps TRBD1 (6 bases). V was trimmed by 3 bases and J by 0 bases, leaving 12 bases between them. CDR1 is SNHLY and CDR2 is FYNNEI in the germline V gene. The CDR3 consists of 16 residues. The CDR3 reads CASSEWTESSGNTIYF. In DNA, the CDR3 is TGTGCCAGCAGTGAGTGGACAGAGAGCTCTGGAAACACCATATATTTT. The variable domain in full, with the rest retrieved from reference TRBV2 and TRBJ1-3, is EPEVTQTPSHQVTQMGQEVILRCVPISNHLYFYWYRQILGQKVEFLVSFYNNEISEKSEIFDDQFSVERPDGSNFTLKIRSTKLEDSAMYFCASSEWTESSGNTIYFGEGSWLTVV.

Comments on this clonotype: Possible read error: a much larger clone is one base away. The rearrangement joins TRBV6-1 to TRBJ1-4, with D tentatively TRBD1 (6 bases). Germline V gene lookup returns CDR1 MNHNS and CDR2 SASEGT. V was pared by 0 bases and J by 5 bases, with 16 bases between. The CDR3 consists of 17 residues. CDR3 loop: CASSEARGRTPNEKLFF. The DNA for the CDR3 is TGTGCCAGCAGTGAAGCGCGGGGGCGGACCCCAAATGAAAAACTGTTTTTT.

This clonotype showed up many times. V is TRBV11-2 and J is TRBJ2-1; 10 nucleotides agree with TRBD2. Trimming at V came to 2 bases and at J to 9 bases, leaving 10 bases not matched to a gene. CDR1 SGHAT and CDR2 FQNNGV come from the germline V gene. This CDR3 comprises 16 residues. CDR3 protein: CASSLTAGGSNAEQFF. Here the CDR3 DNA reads TGTGCCAGCAGCTTAACAGCGGGGGGGTCGAACGCTGAGCAGTTCTTC.

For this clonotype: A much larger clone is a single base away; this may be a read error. The CDR3 DNA sequence: TGCGCCAGCAGCCAAATCAGGGGCGATGAGCAGCTCTTC. Its protein is CASSQIRGDEQLF. The chain couples TRBV4-1 to TRBJ2-1; tentative D call: TRBD1 (6 bases). The CDR3 has 13 amino acids. Germline assignment: CDR1 MGHRA and CDR2 YSYEKL.

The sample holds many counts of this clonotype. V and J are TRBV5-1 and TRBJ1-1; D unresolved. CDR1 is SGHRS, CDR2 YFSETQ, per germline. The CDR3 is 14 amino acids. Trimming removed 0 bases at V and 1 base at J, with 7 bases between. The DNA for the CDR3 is TGCGCCAGCAGCTTGGAACACCAGAACACTGAAGCTTTCTTT. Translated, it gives CASSLEHQNTEAFF. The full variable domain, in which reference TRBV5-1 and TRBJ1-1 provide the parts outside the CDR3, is KAGVTQTPRYLIKTRGQQVTLSCSPISGHRSVSWYQQTPGQGLQFLFEYFSETQRNKGNFPGRFSGRQFSNSRSEMNVSTLELGDSALYLCASSLEHQNTEAFFGQGTRLTVV.

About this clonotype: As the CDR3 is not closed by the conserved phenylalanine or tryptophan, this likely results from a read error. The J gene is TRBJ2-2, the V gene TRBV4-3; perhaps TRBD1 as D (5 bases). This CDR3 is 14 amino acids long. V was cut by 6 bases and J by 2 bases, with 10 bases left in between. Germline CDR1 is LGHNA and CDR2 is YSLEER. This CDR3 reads CASSHDSNTGELFS. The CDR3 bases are TGCGCCAGCAGTCACGACAGTAACACCGGGGAGCTGTTTTCT.

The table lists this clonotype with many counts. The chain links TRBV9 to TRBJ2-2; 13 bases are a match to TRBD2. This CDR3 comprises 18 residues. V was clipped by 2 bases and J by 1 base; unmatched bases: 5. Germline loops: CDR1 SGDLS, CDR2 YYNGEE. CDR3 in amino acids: CASSVFGTSGKNTGELFF. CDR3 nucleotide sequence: TGTGCCAGCAGCGTGTTTGGGACTAGCGGGAAGAACACCGGGGAGCTGTTTTTT.

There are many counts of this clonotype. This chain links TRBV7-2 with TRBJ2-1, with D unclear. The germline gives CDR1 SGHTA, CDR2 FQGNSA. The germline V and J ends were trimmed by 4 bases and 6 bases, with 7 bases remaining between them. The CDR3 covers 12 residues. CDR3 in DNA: TGTGCCAGCAGCTCCGTAAGCAATGAGCAGTTCTTC. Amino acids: CASSSVSNEQFF.

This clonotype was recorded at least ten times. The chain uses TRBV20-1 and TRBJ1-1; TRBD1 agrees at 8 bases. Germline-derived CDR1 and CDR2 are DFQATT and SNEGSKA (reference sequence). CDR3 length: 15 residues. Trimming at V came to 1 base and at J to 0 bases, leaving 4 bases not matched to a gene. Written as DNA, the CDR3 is TGCAGTGCTAGAGGCAGGGGGCACATGAACACTGAAGCTTTCTTT. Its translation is CSARGRGHMNTEAFF.

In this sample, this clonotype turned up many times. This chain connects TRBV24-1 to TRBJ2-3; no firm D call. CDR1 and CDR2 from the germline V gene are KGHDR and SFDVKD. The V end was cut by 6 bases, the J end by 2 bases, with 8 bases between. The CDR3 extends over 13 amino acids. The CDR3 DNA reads TGTGCCACCAGTCTGGGGTCCACAGATACGCAGTATTTT. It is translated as CATSLGSTDTQYF.

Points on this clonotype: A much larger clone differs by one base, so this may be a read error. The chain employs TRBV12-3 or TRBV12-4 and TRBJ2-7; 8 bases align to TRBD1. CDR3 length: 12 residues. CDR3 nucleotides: TGTGCCGGCAGTCAGGACAGGGACGAGCAGTACTTC. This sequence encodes CAGSQDRDEQYF.

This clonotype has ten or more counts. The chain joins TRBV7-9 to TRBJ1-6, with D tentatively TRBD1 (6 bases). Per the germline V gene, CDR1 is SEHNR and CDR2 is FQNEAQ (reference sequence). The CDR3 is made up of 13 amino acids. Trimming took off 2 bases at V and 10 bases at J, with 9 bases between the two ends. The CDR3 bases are TGTGCCAGCAGCTTATTGGGACAATCACCCCTCCACTTT. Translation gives CASSLLGQSPLHF.

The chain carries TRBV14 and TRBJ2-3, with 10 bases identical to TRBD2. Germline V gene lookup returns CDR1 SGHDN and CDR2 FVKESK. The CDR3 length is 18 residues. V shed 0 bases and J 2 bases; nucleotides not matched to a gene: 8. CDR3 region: CASSQDRASGGPTDTQYF. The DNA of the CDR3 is TGTGCCAGCAGCCAAGATAGGGCTAGCGGGGGTCCCACAGATACGCAGTATTTT.

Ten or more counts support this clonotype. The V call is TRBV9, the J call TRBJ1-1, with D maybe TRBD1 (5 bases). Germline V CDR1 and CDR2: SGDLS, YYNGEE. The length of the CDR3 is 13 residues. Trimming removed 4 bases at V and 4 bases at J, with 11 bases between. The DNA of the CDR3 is TGTGCCAGCAGCACCGGGGGACCCACTGAAGCTTTCTTT. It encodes CASSTGGPTEAFF.

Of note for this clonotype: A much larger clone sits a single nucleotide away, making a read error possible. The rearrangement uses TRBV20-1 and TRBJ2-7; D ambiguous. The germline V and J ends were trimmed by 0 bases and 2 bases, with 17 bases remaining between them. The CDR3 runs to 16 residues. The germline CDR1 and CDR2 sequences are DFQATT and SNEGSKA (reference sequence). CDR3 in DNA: TGCAGTGCTAGAGAACAAAACGGACGGAGCCCCTACGAGCAGTACTTC. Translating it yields CSAREQNGRSPYEQYF.